This passage covers 20 T cell receptor beta chains from one sample sequenced in a study of sequential checkpoint blockade in melanoma. Data came from immunoSEQ multiplex PCR; TCRdb stores just in-frame clones and leaves some out. The sample holds tens of thousands of clones, roughly 80% seen once. The treatment was: randomized to nivolumab then ipilimumab (arm A) or the reverse (arm B). This specimen consisted of CD8+ T cells sorted from blood (inferred from file names), obtained from a patient given nivolumab and ipilimumab in sequence. The receptor set was obtained from a human donor with melanoma.

The chain recombines TRBV7-2 with TRBJ1-1, with TRBD1 matching 9 bases. After removal of 3 bases from V and 5 bases from J, the junction contained 7 bases not matched to a gene. CDR1 SGHTA and CDR2 FQGNSA come from the germline V gene. CDR3 length: 15 residues. The chain's CDR3 is CASSFSDRGWTEAFF. The CDR3 DNA is TGTGCCAGCAGCTTCAGCGACAGGGGGTGGACTGAAGCTTTCTTT.

This clone was counted between two and nine times. The V and J genes are TRBV7-8 and TRBJ2-2, with D perhaps TRBD2 (6 bases). This CDR3 region has 18 residues. Germline values: CDR1 SGHVS, CDR2 FQNEAQ. The V end was cut by 5 bases, the J end by 1 base, with 20 bases between. In DNA, the CDR3 is TGTGCCAGCAGCATGACCGGGGGAAGGGGTCTGAACACCGGGGAGCTGTTTTTT. Protein: CASSMTGGRGLNTGELFF. The whole variable domain, remainder taken from reference TRBV7-8 and TRBJ2-2, is GAGVSQSPRYKVAKRGQDVALRCDPISGHVSLFWYQQALGQGPEFLTYFQNEAQLDKSGLPSDRFFAERPEGSVSTLKIQRTQQEDSAVYLCASSMTGGRGLNTGELFFGEGSRLTVL.

The chain employs TRBV4-3 and TRBJ1-2; 9 bases match TRBD1. The germline V gene has CDR1 LGHNA and CDR2 YSLEER. V lost 0 bases, J lost 4 bases, and 6 bases stayed unmatched. The CDR3 runs to 16 residues. CDR3 in DNA: TGCGCCAGCAGCCAAGATTGGGGACAGGGAATCTATGGCTACACCTTC. Translated, it gives CASSQDWGQGIYGYTF.

This clone was seen a handful of times. The rearrangement joins TRBV28 to TRBJ1-4, with D tentatively TRBD1 (5 bases). Germline V gene sequence: CDR1 MDHEN, CDR2 SYDVKM. This CDR3 comprises 15 residues. V was shortened by 3 bases and J by 4 bases, with 12 bases between the two germline ends. This CDR3 reads CASSLFGGLNEKLFF. CDR3 bases: TGTGCCAGCAGTTTGTTCGGGGGACTTAATGAAAAACTGTTTTTT.

The chain joins TRBV29-1 to TRBJ2-1; D perhaps matches TRBD1 (6 bases). Germline V gene lookup returns CDR1 SQVTM and CDR2 ANQGSEA. The CDR3 is made up of 12 amino acids. V gave up 7 bases and J gave up 6 bases, with 13 bases separating them. In DNA, the CDR3 is TGCAGCGGGGTGGGACAATTCAATGAGCAGTTCTTC. Translating it yields CSGVGQFNEQFF.

The rearrangement uses TRBV4-1 and TRBJ2-7; D remains ambiguous. The length of the CDR3 is 14 residues. Trimming shortened V by 0 bases and J by 7 bases, and 13 bases separated the two germline ends. Germline V CDR1 and CDR2: MGHRA, YSYEKL. CDR3 bases: TGCGCCAGCAGCCAAGATTTTTCCGAGTGGGAGCAGTACTTC. It is translated as CASSQDFSEWEQYF.

This clone was seen a handful of times. Compared with germline, one end of the junction differs, possibly owing to a read error. This chain joins TRBV4-1 and TRBJ2-7, with D maybe TRBD2 (5 bases). Looked up from germline, CDR1 is MGHRA and CDR2 is YSYEKL. The CDR3 runs 12 residues. CDR3 nucleotide sequence: TGTGCCAGCAGCGCCCCGGGGAACGAGCAGTACTTC. As protein: CASSAPGNEQYF.

This clone was found many times. This sequence joins TRBV28 and TRBJ2-7, with D hard to call. Per the germline V gene, CDR1 is MDHEN and CDR2 is SYDVKM. This CDR3 spans 13 amino acids. Trimming stripped 5 bases from V and 5 bases from J, with 13 bases between. The CDR3 loop reads CASSPLVIDEQYF. DNA for the CDR3: TGTGCCAGCAGTCCCCTAGTAATTGACGAGCAGTACTTC.

This clone was counted only a few times. V gene TRBV2 combines with J gene TRBJ1-5; a possible D gene is TRBD1 (6 bases). The CDR3 runs 14 residues. Trimming left V 9 bases short and J 1 base short, with 13 bases between. Germline V gene data show CDR1 as SNHLY and CDR2 as FYNNEI. In nucleotides, the CDR3 is TGTGCCAGTACAGGGAGTATGAGCAATCAGCCCCAGCATTTT. It encodes CASTGSMSNQPQHF.

The chain recombines TRBV27 with TRBJ2-5; 10 bases are shared with TRBD2. Matching the DNA end better, TRBJ2-7 makes the J call doubtful. The CDR3 runs to 18 residues. Germline CDR1 MNHEY, CDR2 SMNVEV (reference sequence). The CDR3, as DNA: TGTGCCAGCAGTTTATCTAGTTGGGGGACTAGCGACTCCTACGAGCAGTACTTC. Amino acids: CASSLSSWGTSDSYEQYF.

This sequence joins TRBV2 and TRBJ2-3; 7 nucleotides match TRBD2. The CDR3 runs 13 residues. From germline, CDR1 is SNHLY and CDR2 FYNNEI. V dropped 3 bases and J dropped 8; count of bases not matched to a gene: 5. The CDR3 is CASSEGGSGTQYF. The DNA for the CDR3 is TGTGCCAGCAGTGAGGGGGGGAGTGGTACGCAGTATTTT.

This clone was found a few times. The genes are TRBV4-3 and TRBJ1-5, with 8 positions matching TRBD1. This CDR3 contains 15 residues. V shed 4 bases and J 6 bases; nucleotides not matched to a gene: 8. Germline V gives CDR1 LGHNA, CDR2 YSLEER. This chain's CDR3 is CASSLDRGSGQPQHF. DNA of the CDR3: TGCGCCAGCAGCCTAGACAGGGGATCAGGTCAGCCCCAGCATTTT.

V is TRBV10-3 and J is TRBJ2-5; 8 bases are a match to TRBD2. V trimming: 10 bases; J trimming: 2 bases; junction bases outside the gene matches: 9. The CDR3 consists of 14 residues. Per germline, CDR1 ENHRY and CDR2 SYGVKD. CDR3: CATSAGARQETQYF. In nucleotides, the CDR3 is TGTGCCACATCAGCGGGAGCCAGACAAGAGACCCAGTACTTC.

The chain links TRBV5-6 to TRBJ2-7, with TRBD1 matching over 9 bases. Losses at the gene ends were 6 bases for V and 1 base for J; bases not matched to a gene: 5. The germline V gene has CDR1 SGHDT and CDR2 YYEEEE. This CDR3 has 14 residues. CDR3 loop: CASIGGQGSYEQYF. CDR3 bases: TGTGCCAGCATTGGCGGACAGGGGTCCTACGAGCAGTACTTC. Variable domain in full (rest from reference TRBV5-6 and TRBJ2-7): DAGVTQSPTHLIKTRGQQVTLRCSPKSGHDTVSWYQQALGQGPQFIFQYYEEEERQRGNFPDRFSGHQFPNYSSELNVNALLLGDSALYLCASIGGQGSYEQYFGPGTRLTVT.

The chain joins TRBV19 to TRBJ1-2, with D hard to call. The CDR3 has 11 amino acids. The ends were cut back, 5 bases at V and 8 bases at J, with 9 bases in the middle. Germline V gives CDR1 LNHDA, CDR2 SQIVND (reference sequence). CDR3 protein: CASSSNNGYTF. CDR3 coding DNA: TGTGCCAGTAGTTCAAACAACGGCTACACCTTC.

The rearrangement uses TRBV28 and TRBJ1-2; D possibly corresponds to TRBD1 (6 bases). V shed 4 bases and J shed 0 bases, with 12 bases lying between them. Germline lookup yields CDR1 MDHEN and CDR2 SYDVKM. The CDR3 has 15 residues. This chain's CDR3 is CASSSPQGSNYGYTF. CDR3 nucleotide sequence: TGTGCCAGCAGTTCCCCCCAGGGGTCTAACTATGGCTACACCTTC.

The rearrangement joins TRBV27 to TRBJ2-1; D is unresolved. V lost 6 bases, J lost 7 bases, and 7 bases lay in between. The germline gives CDR1 MNHEY, CDR2 SMNVEV (reference sequence). The CDR3 covers 11 residues. For the CDR3, the DNA is TGTGCCAGCAGCCACGGGAATGAGCAGTTCTTC. Its translation: CASSHGNEQFF.

The chain links TRBV19 to TRBJ1-4; possibly TRBD1 for D (6 bases). The V end was cut by 5 bases, the J end by 0 bases, with 19 bases between. This CDR3 region has 18 residues. The germline CDR1 and CDR2 sequences are LNHDA and SQIVND (reference sequence). In DNA form, the CDR3 reads TGTGCCAGTAGTCCAATAGACAGGATCTACGCAACTAATGAAAAACTGTTTTTT. It is translated as CASSPIDRIYATNEKLFF.

This clone has more than one count but fewer than ten. V gene TRBV9 combines with J gene TRBJ2-7; no reliable D call. This CDR3 has 13 amino acids. V was pared by 0 bases and J by 3 bases, with 7 bases between. Germline CDR1 SGDLS, CDR2 YYNGEE. The chain's CDR3 is CASSVVSGYEQYF. In DNA, the CDR3 is TGTGCCAGCAGCGTAGTTTCAGGCTACGAGCAGTACTTC.

The J gene is TRBJ1-2, the V gene TRBV16, with D tentatively TRBD1 (5 bases). The CDR3 runs 16 residues. Trimming took 0 bases from V and 4 from J, leaving 15 bases between them. Germline assignment: CDR1 KGHSY and CDR2 FQNENV. CDR3 protein: CASSQSREGSIYGYTF. The CDR3 DNA is TGTGCCAGCAGCCAATCGAGGGAGGGGTCCATCTATGGCTACACCTTC.